Detailed here is one TCR beta chain. Its matching antigen is unknown. Method: immunoSEQ multiplex PCR; TCRdb's copy keeps in-frame clones and lacks some. The table lists over 75,000 clones, about 80% of them singletons. The data were obtained in a study of radiotherapy plus CTLA-4 blockade in lung cancer. In the study overall: Objective responses were recorded in roughly 17% of patients, with disease control recorded in around 30%. General study results and limits: Tumor-derived TCR clones expanded in blood after radiotherapy plus ipilimumab.

Alongside CTLA-4 blockade with ipilimumab, patients with chemo-refractory metastatic non-small-cell lung cancer received focal radiation. There are 19 residues in the CDR3. The germline V gene encodes CDR1 WNHNN and CDR2 SYGVQD (reference sequence). The V segment lost 3 bases and the J segment 0 bases; nucleotides outside the gene matches: 6. This sequence joins TRBV10-1 and TRBJ2-2; 14 nucleotides align to TRBD2. The sample in question was peripheral blood, obtained from a patient treated with radiotherapy plus ipilimumab. This clonotype was sampled from a human donor with non-small cell lung cancer who had stable disease on radiotherapy plus ipilimumab. CDR3 residues: CASSDFGLAGGSNTGELFF. CDR3 DNA: TGCGCCAGCAGTGATTTCGGACTAGCGGGGGGTTCGAACACCGGGGAGCTGTTTTTT.